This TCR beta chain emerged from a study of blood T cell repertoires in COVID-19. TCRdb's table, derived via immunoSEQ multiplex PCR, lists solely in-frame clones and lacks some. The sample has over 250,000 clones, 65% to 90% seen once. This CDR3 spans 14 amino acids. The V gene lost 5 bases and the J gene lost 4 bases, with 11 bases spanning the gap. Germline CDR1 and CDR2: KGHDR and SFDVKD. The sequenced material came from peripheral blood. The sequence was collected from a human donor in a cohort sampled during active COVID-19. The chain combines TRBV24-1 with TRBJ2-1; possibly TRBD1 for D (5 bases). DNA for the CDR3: TGTGCCACCAGTGGGGGCCCCTTGTACAATGAGCAGTTCTTC. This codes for CATSGGPLYNEQFF.